The clone carrying this T cell receptor (beta chain) came up a few times. This specimen belongs to a study of T cells after yellow fever vaccination. V gave up 0 bases and J gave up 0 bases, with 6 bases separating them. CDR1 is SGHRS, CDR2 YFSETQ, per germline. The CDR3 is made up of 14 amino acids. TCRdb analysed the 5' RACE reads with MiXCR anew, one entry per CDR3 protein. The data show some 54,000 distinct CDR3 sequences, 5% to 8.5% seen once. This sequence was found in a man between 18 and 35 years old who received the YFV17D yellow fever vaccine. The specimen comprised CD8+ T cells not binding an NS4B(214-222) dextramer, sorted from PBMCs, sampled about 41 days after the first yellow fever vaccination. The gene calls are TRBV5-1 and TRBJ1-1; D unclear. In nucleotides, the CDR3 is TGCGCCAGCAGCTTGGGCCATTTGAACACTGAAGCTTTCTTT. Translating it yields CASSLGHLNTEAFF.